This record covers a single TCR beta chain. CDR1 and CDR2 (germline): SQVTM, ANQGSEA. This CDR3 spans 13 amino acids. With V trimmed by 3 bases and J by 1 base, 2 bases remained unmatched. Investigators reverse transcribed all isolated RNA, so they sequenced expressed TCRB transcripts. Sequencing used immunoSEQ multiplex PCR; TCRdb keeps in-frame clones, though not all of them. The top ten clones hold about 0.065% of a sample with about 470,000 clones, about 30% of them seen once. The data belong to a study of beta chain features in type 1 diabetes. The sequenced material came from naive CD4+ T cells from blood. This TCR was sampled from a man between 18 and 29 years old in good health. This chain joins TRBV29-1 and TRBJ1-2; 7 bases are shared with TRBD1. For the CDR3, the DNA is TGCAGCGTTGATACAGGGGTTAACTATGGCTACACCTTC. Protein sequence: CSVDTGVNYGYTF.